In this sample, the clone carrying this T cell receptor beta chain turned up once. This sample was taken from a study of blood T cell repertoires in COVID-19. Self-reported history from a screening survey and questionnaire set each donor's cohort. Assay: immunoSEQ multiplex PCR; the TCRdb copy retains only in-frame clones and omits some. The profile shows hundreds of thousands of clones, about 86% of them singletons. The germline gives CDR1 SGHVS, CDR2 FQNEAQ. The V gene end was trimmed by 1 base and the J gene end by 4 bases; junction bases not matched to a gene: 7. The CDR3 totals 16 residues. The sequenced material came from PBMCs or T cells enriched from blood (not recorded which). The TCR comes from a woman between 40 and 55 years old with acute COVID-19. The gene calls are TRBV7-8 and TRBJ2-5, with 9 bases lining up with TRBD1. The CDR3 DNA sequence: TGTGCCAGCAGCTTAGGGTCACAGGGGGCGAGAGAGACCCAGTACTTC. It specifies CASSLGSQGARETQYF.